The sequence of this T cell receptor (beta chain) was determined in a study of spatial heterogeneity in lung cancer. Notes on the study in general: The appearance of ubiquitous expanded tumor TCRs in blood was greater at resection than follow-up.

The presence of a unique molecular identifier marked each TCR cDNA molecule. From the 5' RACE reads, TCRdb called clonotypes with MiXCR, one entry per CDR3 protein. The repertoire holds about 70,000 distinct CDR3 sequences, with approximately 8.9% as singletons. A note on this clonotype: The antigen is unknown.

Time point in this sample: blood at routine non-recurrence follow-up after resection. Unsorted whole RNA samples from tumor, nontumor lung or frozen PBMC were sequenced. CDR3 length equals 15 residues. V was trimmed by 3 bases and J by 2 bases, leaving 8 bases between them. CDR1 and CDR2 from the germline V gene are ENHRY and SYGVKD. The chain employs TRBV10-3 and TRBJ1-6, with D uncertain. The clonotype was recovered from a female donor with early-stage non-small cell lung cancer. The source material was PBMCs, sampled at follow-up. This CDR3 is CAISDTGAYNSPLHF. CDR3 DNA: TGTGCCATCAGTGATACTGGGGCCTATAATTCACCCCTCCACTTT.